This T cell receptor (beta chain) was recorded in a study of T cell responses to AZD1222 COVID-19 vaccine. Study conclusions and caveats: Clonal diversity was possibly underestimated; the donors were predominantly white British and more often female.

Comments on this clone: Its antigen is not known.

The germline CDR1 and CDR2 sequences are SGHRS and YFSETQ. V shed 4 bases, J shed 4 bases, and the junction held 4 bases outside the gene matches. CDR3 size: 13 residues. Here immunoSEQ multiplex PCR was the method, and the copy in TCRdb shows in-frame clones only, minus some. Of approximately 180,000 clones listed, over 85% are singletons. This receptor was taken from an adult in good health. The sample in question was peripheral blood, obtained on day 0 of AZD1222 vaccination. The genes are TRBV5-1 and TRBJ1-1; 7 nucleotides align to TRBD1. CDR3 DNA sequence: TGCGCCAGCAGCCCCTCAGGGGGCACTGAAGCTTTCTTT. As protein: CASSPSGGTEAFF.